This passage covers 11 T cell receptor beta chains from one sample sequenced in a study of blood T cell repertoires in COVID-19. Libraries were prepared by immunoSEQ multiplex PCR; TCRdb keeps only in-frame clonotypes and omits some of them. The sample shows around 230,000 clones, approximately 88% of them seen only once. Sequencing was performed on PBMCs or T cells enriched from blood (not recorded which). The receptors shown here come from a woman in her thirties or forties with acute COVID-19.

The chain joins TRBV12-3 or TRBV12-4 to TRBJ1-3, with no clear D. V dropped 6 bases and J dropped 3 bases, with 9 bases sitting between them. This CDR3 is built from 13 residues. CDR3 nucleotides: TGTGCCAGCAGCTTTATGAGTGGAAACACCATATATTTT. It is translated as CASSFMSGNTIYF.

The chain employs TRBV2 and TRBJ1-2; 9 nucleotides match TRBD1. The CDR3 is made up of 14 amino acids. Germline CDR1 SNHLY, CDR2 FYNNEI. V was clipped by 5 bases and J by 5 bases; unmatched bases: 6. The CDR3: CASSTGTGRYGYTF. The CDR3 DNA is TGTGCCAGCAGTACCGGGACAGGGCGGTATGGCTACACCTTC. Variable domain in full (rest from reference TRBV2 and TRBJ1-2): EPEVTQTPSHQVTQMGQEVILRCVPISNHLYFYWYRQILGQKVEFLVSFYNNEISEKSEIFDDQFSVERPDGSNFTLKIRSTKLEDSAMYFCASSTGTGRYGYTFGSGTRLTVV.

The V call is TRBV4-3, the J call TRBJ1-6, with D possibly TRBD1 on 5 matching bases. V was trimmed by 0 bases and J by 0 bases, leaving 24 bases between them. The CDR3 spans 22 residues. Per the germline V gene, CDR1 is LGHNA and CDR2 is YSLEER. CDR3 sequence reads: CASSQETIGGTPPSSYNSPLHF. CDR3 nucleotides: TGCGCCAGCAGCCAAGAGACCATTGGGGGGACCCCTCCGAGCTCCTATAATTCACCCCTCCACTTT.

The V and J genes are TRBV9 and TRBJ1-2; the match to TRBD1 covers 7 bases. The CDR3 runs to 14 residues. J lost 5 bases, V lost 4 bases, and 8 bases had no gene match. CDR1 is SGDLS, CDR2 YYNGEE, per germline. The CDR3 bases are TGTGCCAGCAGCCCTCGACAGGGCCGGTATGGCTACACCTTC. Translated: CASSPRQGRYGYTF.

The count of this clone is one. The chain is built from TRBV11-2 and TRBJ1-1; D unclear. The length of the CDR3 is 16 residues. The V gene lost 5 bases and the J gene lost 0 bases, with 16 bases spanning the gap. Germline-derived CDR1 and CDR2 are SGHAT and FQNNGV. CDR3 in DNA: TGTGCCAGCAGCCCCCGAGTGAGGGTCATGAACACTGAAGCTTTCTTT. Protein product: CASSPRVRVMNTEAFF.

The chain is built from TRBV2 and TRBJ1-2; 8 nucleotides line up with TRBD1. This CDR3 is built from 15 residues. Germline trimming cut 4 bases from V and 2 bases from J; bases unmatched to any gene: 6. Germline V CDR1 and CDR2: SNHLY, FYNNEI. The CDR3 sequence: CASSVGRGQNYGYTF. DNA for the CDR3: TGTGCCAGCAGTGTGGGCAGGGGGCAAAACTATGGCTACACCTTC.

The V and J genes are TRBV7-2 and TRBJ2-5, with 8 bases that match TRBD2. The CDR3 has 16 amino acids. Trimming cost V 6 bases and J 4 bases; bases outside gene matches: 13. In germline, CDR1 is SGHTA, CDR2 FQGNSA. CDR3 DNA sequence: TGTGCCAGCAGTTACATCGGGGGGGCCGTGCCAGAGACCCAGTACTTC. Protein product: CASSYIGGAVPETQYF.

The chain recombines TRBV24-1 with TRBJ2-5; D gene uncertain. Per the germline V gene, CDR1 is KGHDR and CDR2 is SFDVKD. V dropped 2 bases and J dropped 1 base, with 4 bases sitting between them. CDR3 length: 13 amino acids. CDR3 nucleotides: TGTGCCACCAGTGATTCCCTCCAAGAGACCCAGTACTTC. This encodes CATSDSLQETQYF.

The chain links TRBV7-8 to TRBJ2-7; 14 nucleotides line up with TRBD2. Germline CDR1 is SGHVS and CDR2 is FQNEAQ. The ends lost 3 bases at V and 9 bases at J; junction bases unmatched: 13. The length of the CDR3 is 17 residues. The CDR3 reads CASSLSVGGLAGVTQYV. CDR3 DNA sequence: TGTGCCAGCAGCTTGAGTGTCGGGGGACTAGCGGGAGTAACGCAGTACGTC.

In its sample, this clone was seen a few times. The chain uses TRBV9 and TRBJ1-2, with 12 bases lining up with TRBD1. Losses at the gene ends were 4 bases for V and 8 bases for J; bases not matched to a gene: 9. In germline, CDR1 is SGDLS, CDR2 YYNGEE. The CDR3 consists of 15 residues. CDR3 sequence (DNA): TGTGCCAGCAGCCCGGGGACAGGGGGCGCGGGAGGCTACACCTTC. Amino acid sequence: CASSPGTGGAGGYTF.

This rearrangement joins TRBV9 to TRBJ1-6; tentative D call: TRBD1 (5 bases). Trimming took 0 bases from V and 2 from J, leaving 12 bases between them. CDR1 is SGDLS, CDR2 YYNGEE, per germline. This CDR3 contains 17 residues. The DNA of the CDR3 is TGTGCCAGCAGCGTAGTGCGGGGCAGGACCTATAATTCACCCCTCCACTTT. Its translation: CASSVVRGRTYNSPLHF.